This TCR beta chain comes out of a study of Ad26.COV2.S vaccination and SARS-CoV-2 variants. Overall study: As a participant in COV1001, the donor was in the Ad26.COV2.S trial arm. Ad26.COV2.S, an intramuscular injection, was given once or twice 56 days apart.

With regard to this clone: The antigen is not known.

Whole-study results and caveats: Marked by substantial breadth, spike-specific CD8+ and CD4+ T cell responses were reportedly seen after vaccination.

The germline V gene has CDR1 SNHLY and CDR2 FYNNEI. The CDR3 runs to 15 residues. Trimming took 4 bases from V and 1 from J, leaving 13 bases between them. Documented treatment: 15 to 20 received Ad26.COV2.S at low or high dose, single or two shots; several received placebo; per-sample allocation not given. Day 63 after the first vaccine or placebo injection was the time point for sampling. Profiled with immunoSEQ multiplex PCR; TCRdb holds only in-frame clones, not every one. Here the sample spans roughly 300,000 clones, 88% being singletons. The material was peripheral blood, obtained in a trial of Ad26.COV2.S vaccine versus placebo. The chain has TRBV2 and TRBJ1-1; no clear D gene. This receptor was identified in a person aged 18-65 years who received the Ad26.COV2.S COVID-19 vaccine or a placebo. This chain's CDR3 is CASSGNQTPNTEAFF. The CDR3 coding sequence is TGTGCCAGCAGTGGGAACCAAACTCCGAACACTGAAGCTTTCTTT.